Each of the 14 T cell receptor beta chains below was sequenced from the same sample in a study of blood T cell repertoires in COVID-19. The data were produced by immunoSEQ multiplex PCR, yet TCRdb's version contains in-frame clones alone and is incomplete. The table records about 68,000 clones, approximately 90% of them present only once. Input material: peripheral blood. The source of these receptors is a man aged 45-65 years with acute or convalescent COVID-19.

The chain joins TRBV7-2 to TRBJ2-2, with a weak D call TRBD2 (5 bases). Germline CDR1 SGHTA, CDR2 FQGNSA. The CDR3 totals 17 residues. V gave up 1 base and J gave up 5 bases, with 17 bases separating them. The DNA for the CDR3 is TGTGCCAGCAGCTTAGTTGGGTCCTATCGGGGTACCGGGGAGCTGTTTTTT. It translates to CASSLVGSYRGTGELFF. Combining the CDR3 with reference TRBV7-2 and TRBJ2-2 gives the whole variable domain GAGVSQSPSNKVTEKGKDVELRCDPISGHTALYWYRQSLGQGLEFLIYFQGNSAPDKSGLPSDRFSAERTGGSVSTLTIQRTQQEDSAVYLCASSLVGSYRGTGELFFGEGSRLTVL.

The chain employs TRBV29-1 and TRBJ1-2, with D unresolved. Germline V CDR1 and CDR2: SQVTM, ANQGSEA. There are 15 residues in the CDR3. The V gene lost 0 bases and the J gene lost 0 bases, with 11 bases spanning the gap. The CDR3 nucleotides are TGCAGCGTTGAAGATCGAGCGATACCTAACTATGGCTACACCTTC. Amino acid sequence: CSVEDRAIPNYGYTF.

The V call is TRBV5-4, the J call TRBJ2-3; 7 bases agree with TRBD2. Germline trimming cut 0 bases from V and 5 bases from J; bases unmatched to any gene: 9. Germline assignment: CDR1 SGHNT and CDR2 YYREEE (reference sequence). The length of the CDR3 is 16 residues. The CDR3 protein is CASSLDGRPNGDTQYF. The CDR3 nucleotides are TGTGCCAGCAGCTTGGACGGGAGGCCCAATGGAGATACGCAGTATTTT.

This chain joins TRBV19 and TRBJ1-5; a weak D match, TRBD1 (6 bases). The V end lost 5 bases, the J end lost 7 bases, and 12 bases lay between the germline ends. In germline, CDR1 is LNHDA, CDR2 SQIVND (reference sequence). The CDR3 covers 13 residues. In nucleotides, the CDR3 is TGTGCCAGTAGTGACCAGGGGAGCCAGCCCCAGCATTTT. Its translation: CASSDQGSQPQHF.

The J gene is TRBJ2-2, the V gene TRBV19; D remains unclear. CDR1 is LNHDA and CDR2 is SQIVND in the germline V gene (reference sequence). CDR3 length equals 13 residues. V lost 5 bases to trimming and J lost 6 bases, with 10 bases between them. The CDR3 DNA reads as TGTGCCAGTAGTTTTAGAGTAGCCGGGGAGCTGTTTTTT. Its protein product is CASSFRVAGELFF.

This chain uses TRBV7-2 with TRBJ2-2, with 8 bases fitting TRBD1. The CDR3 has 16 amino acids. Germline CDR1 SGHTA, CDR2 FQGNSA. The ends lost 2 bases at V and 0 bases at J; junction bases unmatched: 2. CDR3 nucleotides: TGTGCCAGCAGCTTACAGGGACAGGCGAACACCGGGGAGCTGTTTTTT. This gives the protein CASSLQGQANTGELFF.

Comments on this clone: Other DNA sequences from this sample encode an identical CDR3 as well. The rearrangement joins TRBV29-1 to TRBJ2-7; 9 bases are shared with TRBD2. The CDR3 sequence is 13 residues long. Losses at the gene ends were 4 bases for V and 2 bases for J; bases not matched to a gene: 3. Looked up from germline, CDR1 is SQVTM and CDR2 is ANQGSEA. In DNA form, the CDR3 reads TGCAGCGTTGTTGTAGCGGGAGCCTACGAGCAGTACTTC. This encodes CSVVVAGAYEQYF.

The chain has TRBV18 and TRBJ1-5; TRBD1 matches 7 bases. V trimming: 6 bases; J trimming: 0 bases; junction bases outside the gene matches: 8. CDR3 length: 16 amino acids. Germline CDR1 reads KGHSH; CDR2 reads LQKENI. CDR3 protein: CASSVTGLHSNQPQHF. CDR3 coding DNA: TGTGCCAGCTCTGTGACAGGGTTACATAGCAATCAGCCCCAGCATTTT.

The CDR3 loop is CATSDLTDGNTIYF. The DNA of the CDR3 is TGTGCCACCAGTGATTTGACAGACGGAAACACCATATATTTT. The V gene is TRBV24-1, the J gene TRBJ1-3; D is unclear. Between the trimmed V and J ends, which lost 0 bases and 4 bases, there was a span of 6 bases. The length of the CDR3 is 14 residues. Germline assignment: CDR1 KGHDR and CDR2 SFDVKD.

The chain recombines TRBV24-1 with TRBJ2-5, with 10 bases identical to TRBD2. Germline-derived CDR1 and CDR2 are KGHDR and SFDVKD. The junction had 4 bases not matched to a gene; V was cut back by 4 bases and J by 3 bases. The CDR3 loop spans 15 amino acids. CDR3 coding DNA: TGTGCCACCAGTGACCATGGACTAGCGGAAGAGACCCAGTACTTC. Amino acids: CATSDHGLAEETQYF.

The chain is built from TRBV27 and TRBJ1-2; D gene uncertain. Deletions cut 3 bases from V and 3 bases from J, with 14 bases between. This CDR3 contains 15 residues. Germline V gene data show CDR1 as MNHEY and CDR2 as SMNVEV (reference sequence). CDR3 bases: TGTGCCAGCAGTTTTAAGTACGACGGAGACTATGGCTACACCTTC. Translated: CASSFKYDGDYGYTF.

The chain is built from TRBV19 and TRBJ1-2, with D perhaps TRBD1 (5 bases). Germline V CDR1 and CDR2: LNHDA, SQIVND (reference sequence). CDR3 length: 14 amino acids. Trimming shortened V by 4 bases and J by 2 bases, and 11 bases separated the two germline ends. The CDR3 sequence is CASSRTTENYGYTF. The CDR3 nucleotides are TGTGCCAGTAGTAGAACGACAGAAAACTATGGCTACACCTTC.

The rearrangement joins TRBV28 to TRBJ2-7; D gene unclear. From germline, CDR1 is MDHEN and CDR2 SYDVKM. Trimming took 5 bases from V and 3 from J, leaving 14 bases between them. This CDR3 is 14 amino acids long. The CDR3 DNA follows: TGTGCCAGCAGTCTAGGTACCTCCTACTACGAGCAGTACTTC. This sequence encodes CASSLGTSYYEQYF.

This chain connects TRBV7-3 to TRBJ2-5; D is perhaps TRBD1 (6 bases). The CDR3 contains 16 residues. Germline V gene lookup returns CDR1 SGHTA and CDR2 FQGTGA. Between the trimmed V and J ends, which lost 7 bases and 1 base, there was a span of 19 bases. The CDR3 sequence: CASNLSAQDSQETQYF. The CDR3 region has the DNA TGTGCCAGCAACCTAAGCGCCCAGGACAGCCAAGAGACCCAGTACTTC. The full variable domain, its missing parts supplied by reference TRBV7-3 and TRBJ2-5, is GAGVSQTPSNKVTEKGKYVELRCDPISGHTALYWYRQSLGQGPEFLIYFQGTGAADDSGLPNDRFFAVRPEGSVSTLKIQRTERGDSAVYLCASNLSAQDSQETQYFGPGTRLLVL.